This TCR beta chain was captured in a study of metastatic and nonmetastatic thyroid tumors. Study results and caveats: Compared with benign nodules, malignant thyroid tumors were reported to have significantly higher TCR beta diversity in both blood and tumor.

Thyroid surgery was preceded by no treatment in any patient. CDR1 is SGHAT, CDR2 FQDESV, per germline (reference sequence). The ends lost 4 bases at V and 3 bases at J; junction bases unmatched: 10. The CDR3 loop spans 16 amino acids. This clone was counted at least ten times. Its antigen is unidentified. TCRdb re-called clones from the PCR reads using MiXCR. Among some 24,000 clones listed, about 21% were seen once. The rearrangement joins TRBV11-1 to TRBJ1-2, with 8 bases lining up with TRBD1. The sample consisted of blood. The source is a male donor with papillary thyroid cancer or a benign thyroid nodule (not recorded which). Some clones in this sample may be carry-over from other donors' samples. The CDR3, as DNA: TGTGCCAGCAGCTCCACTGGACAGGGACTTTACTATGGCTACACCTTC. Protein: CASSSTGQGLYYGYTF.